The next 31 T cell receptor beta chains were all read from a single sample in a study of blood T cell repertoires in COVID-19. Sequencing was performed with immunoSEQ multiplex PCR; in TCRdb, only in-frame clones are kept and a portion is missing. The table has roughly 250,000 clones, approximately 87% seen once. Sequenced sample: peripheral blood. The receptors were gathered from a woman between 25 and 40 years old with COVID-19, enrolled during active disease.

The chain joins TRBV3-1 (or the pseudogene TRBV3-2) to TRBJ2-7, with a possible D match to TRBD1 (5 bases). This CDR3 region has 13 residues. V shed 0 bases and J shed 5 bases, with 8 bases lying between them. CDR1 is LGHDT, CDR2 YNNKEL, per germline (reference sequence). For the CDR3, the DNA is TGTGCCAGCAGCCAAGAACTCAGGGACGAGCAGTACTTC. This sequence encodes CASSQELRDEQYF.

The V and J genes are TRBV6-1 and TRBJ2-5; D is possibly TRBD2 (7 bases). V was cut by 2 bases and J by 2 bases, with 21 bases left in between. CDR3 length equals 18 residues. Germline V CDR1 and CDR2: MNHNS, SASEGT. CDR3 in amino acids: CASSERPVGGGAQETQYF. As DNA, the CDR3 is TGTGCCAGCAGTGAAAGGCCCGTCGGAGGGGGGGCTCAAGAGACCCAGTACTTC.

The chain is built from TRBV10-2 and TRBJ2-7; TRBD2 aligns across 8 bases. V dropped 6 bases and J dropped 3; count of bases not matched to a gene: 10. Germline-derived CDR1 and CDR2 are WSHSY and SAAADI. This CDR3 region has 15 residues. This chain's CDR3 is CASRNTGTSYYEQYF. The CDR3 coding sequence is TGCGCCAGCAGGAATACCGGGACTAGTTACTACGAGCAGTACTTC.

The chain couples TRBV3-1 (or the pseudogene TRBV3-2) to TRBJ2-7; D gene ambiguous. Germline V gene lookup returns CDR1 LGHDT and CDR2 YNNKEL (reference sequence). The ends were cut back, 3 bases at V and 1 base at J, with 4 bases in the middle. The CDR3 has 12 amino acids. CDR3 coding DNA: TGTGCCAGCAGCCATTTATCCTACGAGCAGTACTTC. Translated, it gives CASSHLSYEQYF.

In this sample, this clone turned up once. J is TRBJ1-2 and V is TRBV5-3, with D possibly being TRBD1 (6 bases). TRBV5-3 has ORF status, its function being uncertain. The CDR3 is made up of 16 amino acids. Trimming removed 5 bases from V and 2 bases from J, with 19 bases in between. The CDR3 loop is CARRRRGRFCNYGYTF. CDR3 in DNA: TGTGCCAGAAGACGCAGGGGCAGGTTCTGCAACTATGGCTACACCTTC.

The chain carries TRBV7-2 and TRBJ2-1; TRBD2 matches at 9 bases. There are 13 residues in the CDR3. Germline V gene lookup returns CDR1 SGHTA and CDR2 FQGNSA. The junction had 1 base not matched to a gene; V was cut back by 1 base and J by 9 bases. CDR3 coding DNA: TGTGCCAGCAGCTTAGTACTAGCGGGTGAGCAGTTCTTC. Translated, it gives CASSLVLAGEQFF.

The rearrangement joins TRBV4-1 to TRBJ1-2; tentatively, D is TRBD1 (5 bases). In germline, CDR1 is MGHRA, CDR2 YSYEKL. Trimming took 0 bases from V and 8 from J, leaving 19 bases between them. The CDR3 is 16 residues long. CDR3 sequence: CASSQDRLPQGGGYTF. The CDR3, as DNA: TGCGCCAGCAGCCAAGATCGTCTCCCCCAGGGCGGCGGCTACACCTTC.

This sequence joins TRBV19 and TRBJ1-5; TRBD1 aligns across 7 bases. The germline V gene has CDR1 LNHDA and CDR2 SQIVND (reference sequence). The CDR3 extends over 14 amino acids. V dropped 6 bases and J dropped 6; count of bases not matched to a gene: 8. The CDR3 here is CASSRQGLGQPQHF. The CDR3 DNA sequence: TGTGCCAGTAGCCGACAGGGACTGGGTCAGCCCCAGCATTTT.

The CDR3 region is CASSQAGLGGQETQYF. CDR3 DNA sequence: TGTGCCAGCAGCCAAGCTGGACTGGGGGGCCAAGAGACCCAGTACTTC. This chain links TRBV3-1 (or the pseudogene TRBV3-2) with TRBJ2-5, with a tentative D call TRBD2 (6 bases). CDR3 length: 16 amino acids. Trimming removed 1 base at V and 1 base at J, with 13 bases between. Germline values: CDR1 LGHDT, CDR2 YNNKEL (reference sequence).

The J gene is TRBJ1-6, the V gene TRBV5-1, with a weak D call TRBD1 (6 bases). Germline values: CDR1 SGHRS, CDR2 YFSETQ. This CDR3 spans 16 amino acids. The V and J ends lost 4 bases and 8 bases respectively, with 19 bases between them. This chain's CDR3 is CASSVFAGVRHSPLHF. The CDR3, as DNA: TGCGCCAGCAGCGTATTCGCAGGGGTAAGGCATTCACCCCTCCACTTT.

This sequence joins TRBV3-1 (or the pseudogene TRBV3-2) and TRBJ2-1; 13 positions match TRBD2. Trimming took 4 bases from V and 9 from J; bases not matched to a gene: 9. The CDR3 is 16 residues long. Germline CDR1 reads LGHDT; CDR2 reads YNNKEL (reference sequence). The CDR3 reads CASSPGPLAGGTEQFF. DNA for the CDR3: TGTGCCAGCAGCCCAGGGCCACTAGCGGGGGGGACTGAGCAGTTCTTC.

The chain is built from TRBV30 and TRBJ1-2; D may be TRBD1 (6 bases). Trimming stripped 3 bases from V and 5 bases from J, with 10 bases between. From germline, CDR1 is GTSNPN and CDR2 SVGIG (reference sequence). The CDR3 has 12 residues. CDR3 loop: CAWSEDSYGYTF. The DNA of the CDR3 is TGTGCCTGGAGCGAGGACAGTTATGGCTACACCTTC.

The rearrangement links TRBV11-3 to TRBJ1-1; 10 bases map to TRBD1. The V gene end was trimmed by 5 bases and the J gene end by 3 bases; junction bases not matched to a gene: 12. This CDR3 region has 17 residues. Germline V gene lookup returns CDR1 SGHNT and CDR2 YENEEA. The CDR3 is CASSPRDRGKRDTEAFF. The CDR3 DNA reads TGTGCCAGCAGCCCCCGGGACAGGGGTAAGCGGGACACTGAAGCTTTCTTT.

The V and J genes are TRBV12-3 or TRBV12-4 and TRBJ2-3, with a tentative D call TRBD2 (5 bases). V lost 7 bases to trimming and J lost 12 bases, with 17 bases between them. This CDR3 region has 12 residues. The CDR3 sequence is CASTRELHSQYF. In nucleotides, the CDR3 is TGTGCCAGCACTCGGGAACTTCATTCCCAGTATTTT.

CDR3 residues: CASSPPSRTYEQYF. The CDR3 nucleotides read TGTGCCAGCTCACCACCCAGCAGGACTTACGAGCAGTACTTC. The chain couples TRBV18 to TRBJ2-7; weak D call: TRBD2 (5 bases). V lost 0 bases and J 4 bases, leaving 10 bases between the germline ends. The CDR3 extends over 14 amino acids. Germline CDR1 and CDR2: KGHSH and LQKENI.

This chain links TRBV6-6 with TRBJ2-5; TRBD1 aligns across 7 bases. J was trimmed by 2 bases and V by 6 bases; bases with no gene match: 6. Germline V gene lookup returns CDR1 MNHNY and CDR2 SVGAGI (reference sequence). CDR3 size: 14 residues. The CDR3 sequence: CASRPPGQQETQYF. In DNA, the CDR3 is TGTGCCAGCAGACCTCCGGGACAGCAAGAGACCCAGTACTTC.

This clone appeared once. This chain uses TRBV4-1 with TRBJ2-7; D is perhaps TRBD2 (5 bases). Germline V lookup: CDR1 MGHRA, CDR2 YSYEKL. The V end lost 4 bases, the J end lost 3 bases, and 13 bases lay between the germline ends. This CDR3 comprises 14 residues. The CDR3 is CASSPKERDYEQYF. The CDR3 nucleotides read TGCGCCAGCAGCCCAAAAGAGAGGGACTACGAGCAGTACTTC.

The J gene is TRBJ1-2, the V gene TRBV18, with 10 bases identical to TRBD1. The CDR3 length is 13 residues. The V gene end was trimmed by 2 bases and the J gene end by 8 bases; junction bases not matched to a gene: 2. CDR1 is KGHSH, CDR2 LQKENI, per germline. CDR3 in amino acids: CASSPGTGVGYTF. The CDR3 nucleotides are TGTGCCAGCTCACCAGGGACAGGGGTCGGCTACACCTTC.

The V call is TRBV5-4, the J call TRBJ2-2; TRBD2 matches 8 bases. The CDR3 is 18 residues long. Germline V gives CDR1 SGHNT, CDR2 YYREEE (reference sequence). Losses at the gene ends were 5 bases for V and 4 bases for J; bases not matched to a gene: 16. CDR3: CASRRKRVSSGSTGELFF. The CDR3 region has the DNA TGTGCCAGCAGACGAAAAAGAGTTAGCAGCGGGAGCACCGGGGAGCTGTTTTTT.

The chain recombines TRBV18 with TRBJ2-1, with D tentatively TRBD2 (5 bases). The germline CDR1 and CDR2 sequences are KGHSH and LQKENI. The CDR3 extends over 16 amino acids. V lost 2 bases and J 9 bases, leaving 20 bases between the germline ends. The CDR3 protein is CASSPGIGSLGVEQFF. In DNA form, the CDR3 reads TGTGCCAGCTCACCAGGTATCGGATCCCTCGGGGTTGAGCAGTTCTTC.

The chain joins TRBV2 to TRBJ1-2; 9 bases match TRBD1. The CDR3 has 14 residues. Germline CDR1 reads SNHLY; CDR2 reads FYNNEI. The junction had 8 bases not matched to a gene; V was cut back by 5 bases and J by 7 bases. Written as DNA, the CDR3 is TGTGCCAGCAGTCCCACGACAGGGGGGATTGGCTACACCTTC. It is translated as CASSPTTGGIGYTF.

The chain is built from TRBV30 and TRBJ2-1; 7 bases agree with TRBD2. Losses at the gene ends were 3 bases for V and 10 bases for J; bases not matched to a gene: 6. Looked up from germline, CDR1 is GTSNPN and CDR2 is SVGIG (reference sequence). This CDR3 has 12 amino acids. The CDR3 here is CAWSAAGFEQFF. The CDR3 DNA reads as TGTGCCTGGAGCGCAGCGGGGTTCGAGCAGTTCTTC. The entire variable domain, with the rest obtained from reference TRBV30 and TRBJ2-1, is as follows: SQTIHQWPATLVQPVGSPLSLECTVEGTSNPNLYWYRQAAGRGLQLLFYSVGIGQISSEVPQNLSASRPQDRQFILSSKKLLLSDSGFYLCAWSAAGFEQFFGPGTRLTVL.

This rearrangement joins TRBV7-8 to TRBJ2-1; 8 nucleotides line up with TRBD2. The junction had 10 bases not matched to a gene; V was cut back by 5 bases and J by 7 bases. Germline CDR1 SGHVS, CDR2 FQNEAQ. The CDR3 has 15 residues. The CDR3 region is CASSPGRGAPNEQFF. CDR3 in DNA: TGTGCCAGCAGCCCCGGGAGGGGCGCGCCAAATGAGCAGTTCTTC.

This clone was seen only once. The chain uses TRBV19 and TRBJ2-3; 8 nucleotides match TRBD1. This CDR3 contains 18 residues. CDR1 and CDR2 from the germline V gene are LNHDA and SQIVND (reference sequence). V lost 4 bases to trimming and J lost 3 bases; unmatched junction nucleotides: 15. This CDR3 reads CASSTSHSRGRLTDTQYF. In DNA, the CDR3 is TGTGCCAGTAGTACTTCCCACTCCAGGGGGCGATTAACAGATACGCAGTATTTT.

CDR3 DNA: TGTGCCAGCAGCGTACTTGGGTTTTGGGCTTCACCCCTCCACTTT. This codes for CASSVLGFWASPLHF. The J gene is TRBJ1-6, the V gene TRBV9, with unresolved D. V lost 1 base, J lost 9 bases, and 14 bases lay in between. Germline V gene data show CDR1 as SGDLS and CDR2 as YYNGEE. CDR3 length equals 15 residues.

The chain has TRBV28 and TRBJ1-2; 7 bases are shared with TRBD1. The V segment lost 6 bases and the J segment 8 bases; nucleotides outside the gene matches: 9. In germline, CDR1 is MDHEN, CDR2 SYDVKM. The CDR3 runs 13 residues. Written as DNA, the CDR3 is TGTGCCAGCAGGGCCGGGACAGACGGCGGCTACACCTTC. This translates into CASRAGTDGGYTF.

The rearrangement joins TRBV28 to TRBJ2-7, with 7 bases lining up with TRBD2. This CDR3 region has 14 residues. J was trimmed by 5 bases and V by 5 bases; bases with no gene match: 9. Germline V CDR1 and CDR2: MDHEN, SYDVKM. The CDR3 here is CASSTAGSLDEQYF. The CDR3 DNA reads TGTGCCAGCAGTACAGCGGGATCACTTGACGAGCAGTACTTC.

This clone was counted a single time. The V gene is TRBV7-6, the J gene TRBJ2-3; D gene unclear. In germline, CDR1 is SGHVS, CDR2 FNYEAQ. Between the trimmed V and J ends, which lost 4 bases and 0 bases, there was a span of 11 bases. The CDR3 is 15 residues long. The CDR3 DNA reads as TGTGCCAGCAGCTCCGAACGAGGTAGCACAGATACGCAGTATTTT. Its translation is CASSSERGSTDTQYF.

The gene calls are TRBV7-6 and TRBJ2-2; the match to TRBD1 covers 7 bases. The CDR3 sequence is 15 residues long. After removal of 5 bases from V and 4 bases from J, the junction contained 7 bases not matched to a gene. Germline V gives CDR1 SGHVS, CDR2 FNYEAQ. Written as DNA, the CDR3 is TGTGCCAGCAGCCTTAGACAGGGTGGCACCGGGGAGCTGTTTTTT. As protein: CASSLRQGGTGELFF.

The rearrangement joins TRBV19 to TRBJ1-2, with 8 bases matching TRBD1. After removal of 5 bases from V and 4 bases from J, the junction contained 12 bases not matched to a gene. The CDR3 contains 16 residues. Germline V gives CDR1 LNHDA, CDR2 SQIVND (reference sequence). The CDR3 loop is CASSRAPQGVLYGYTF. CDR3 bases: TGTGCCAGTAGTCGCGCCCCACAGGGGGTGCTCTATGGCTACACCTTC.

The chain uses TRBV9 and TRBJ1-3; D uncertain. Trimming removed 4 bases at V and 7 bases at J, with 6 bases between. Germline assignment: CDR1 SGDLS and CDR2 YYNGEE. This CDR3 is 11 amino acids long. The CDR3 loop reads CASSPQNTIYF. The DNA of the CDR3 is TGTGCCAGCAGCCCCCAGAACACCATATATTTT.